This T cell receptor beta chain was recovered during a study of T cell responses to AZD1222 COVID-19 vaccine. Findings and caveats of the study: There were vaccine-associated CD4 TCRs across spike, dominant at 160-218 and 743-854. Seropositivity was recorded at baseline in only a handful of AZD1222 recipients.

Germline V CDR1 and CDR2: SEHNR, FQNEAQ (reference sequence). The CDR3 consists of 14 residues. The V and J ends lost 3 bases and 4 bases respectively, with 12 bases between them. Generated by immunoSEQ multiplex PCR, the TCRdb table keeps only in-frame clones and is missing some. The data show about 82,000 clones, roughly 92% seen once. Comments on this clone: Antigen unknown.

Sequences were derived from peripheral blood, sampled 28 days after the second AZD1222 dose. The chain is built from TRBV7-9 and TRBJ2-5; D may be TRBD2 (7 bases). The TCR originated in an adult who received the AZD1222 COVID-19 vaccine. CDR3 sequence: CASSFVRGGETQYF. CDR3 DNA: TGTGCCAGCAGCTTCGTTAGGGGGGGAGAGACCCAGTACTTC.